These 7 T cell receptor beta chains share one sample of origin, sequenced in a study of T cells after yellow fever vaccination. TCRdb reanalysed the 5' RACE reads using MiXCR and keeps one entry per CDR3 protein. The data contain 120,000 or so distinct CDR3 sequences, 13% to 15% of them seen just once; the ten biggest clones take up roughly 44%. The sequencing here drew on CD8+ T cells sorted from PBMCs, taken 5 days after the yellow fever booster vaccination. These receptors originate from a man younger than 35 who received the YFV17D yellow fever vaccine.

V is TRBV19 and J is TRBJ1-3; 8 nucleotides line up with TRBD1. Unmatched junction bases numbered 6, after V lost 9 bases and J lost 2 bases. The germline V gene encodes CDR1 LNHDA and CDR2 SQIVND (reference sequence). This CDR3 region has 14 residues. CDR3 DNA: TGTGCCAGCTCCCAGACAGGGGCTGGAAACACCATATATTTT. This codes for CASSQTGAGNTIYF.

The chain has TRBV6-5 and TRBJ2-7, with 7 bases aligning to TRBD1. CDR3 length: 16 amino acids. V lost 0 bases, J lost 7 bases, and 12 bases stayed unmatched. Germline V gives CDR1 MNHEY, CDR2 SVGAGI. The CDR3 spells CASSYSPPTGPGEQYF. The CDR3 nucleotides are TGTGCCAGCAGTTACTCGCCACCGACAGGGCCGGGGGAGCAGTACTTC.

This clonotype was observed a few times. V and J are TRBV7-9 and TRBJ2-4; the D gene could be TRBD1 or TRBD2 (5 bases each). The CDR3 extends over 18 amino acids. Trimming left V 4 bases short and J 0 bases short, with 19 bases between. CDR1 and CDR2 (germline): SEHNR, FQNEAQ (reference sequence). DNA for the CDR3: TGTGCCAGCAGCTCCTCGAAGGGACCGTATGTAGCCAAAAACATTCAGTACTTC. This sequence encodes CASSSSKGPYVAKNIQYF. The full variable domain, in which reference TRBV7-9 and TRBJ2-4 provide the parts outside the CDR3, is DTGVSQNPRHKITKRGQNVTFRCDPISEHNRLYWYRQTLGQGPEFLTYFQNEAQLEKSRLLSDRFSAERPKGSFSTLEIQRTEQGDSAMYLCASSSSKGPYVAKNIQYFGAGTRLSVL.

This clonotype was recorded many times. The chain recombines TRBV4-1 with TRBJ2-3; no clear D. V was shortened by 1 base and J by 4 bases, with 3 bases between the two germline ends. The germline gives CDR1 MGHRA, CDR2 YSYEKL. CDR3 length equals 12 residues. CDR3 loop: CASSQAADTQYF. CDR3 DNA sequence: TGCGCCAGCAGCCAAGCGGCAGATACGCAGTATTTT.

The V call is TRBV4-1, the J call TRBJ1-2, with D perhaps matching TRBD1 (6 bases). The CDR3 consists of 17 residues. The germline V gene has CDR1 MGHRA and CDR2 YSYEKL. V lost 2 bases, J lost 4 bases, and 20 bases lay in between. The CDR3, as DNA: TGCGCCAGCAGCCAAATAGGAGGGACACCTGGGAGCTATGGCTACACCTTC. This codes for CASSQIGGTPGSYGYTF.

The chain couples TRBV7-8 to TRBJ2-1; TRBD1 agrees at 7 bases. There are 14 residues in the CDR3. Per germline, CDR1 SGHVS and CDR2 FQNEAQ. The junction had 8 bases not matched to a gene; V was cut back by 8 bases and J by 4 bases. CDR3 sequence (DNA): TGTGCCAGCTCACGACAGGGCCGGTACAATGAGCAGTTCTTC. It encodes CASSRQGRYNEQFF. Combining the CDR3 with reference TRBV7-8 and TRBJ2-1 gives the whole variable domain GAGVSQSPRYKVAKRGQDVALRCDPISGHVSLFWYQQALGQGPEFLTYFQNEAQLDKSGLPSDRFFAERPEGSVSTLKIQRTQQEDSAVYLCASSRQGRYNEQFFGPGTRLTVL.

A word on this clonotype: One end of the junction does not line up with germline, which may come from a read error. The CDR3 region has the DNA TGTGCTAGCAGCTTACATCCAGGCCAAGAGACCCAGTACTTC. It encodes CASSLHPGQETQYF. The chain links TRBV7-7 to TRBJ2-5; the D is unclear. This CDR3 has 14 residues. Germline V gene sequence: CDR1 SSHAT, CDR2 FNYEAQ (reference sequence).